The 17 T cell receptor beta chains given below trace back to one sample, sequenced in a study of neoadjuvant anti-PD-1 for oral cavity cancer. Clones were read by immunoSEQ multiplex PCR, and TCRdb kept only the in-frame ones, dropping some. This table holds some 8,200 clones, roughly 74% found once. Time point noted: after neoadjuvant nivolumab, at surgical resection. The sequencing here drew on PBMCs, taken after nivolumab (anti-PD-1) treatment. These receptors originate from a person aged 35 to 85 with oral cavity squamous cell carcinoma.

This chain joins TRBV19 and TRBJ1-2; D remains unclear. Germline V gene data show CDR1 as LNHDA and CDR2 as SQIVND (reference sequence). CDR3 length: 12 amino acids. The ends were cut back, 3 bases at V and 8 bases at J, with 10 bases in the middle. Here the CDR3 DNA reads TGTGCCAGTAGTATTGATCGGGGAGGCTACACCTTC. It yields the protein CASSIDRGGYTF.

This rearrangement joins TRBV27 to TRBJ2-7; D gene ambiguous. The germline gives CDR1 MNHEY, CDR2 SMNVEV (reference sequence). Trimming stripped 0 bases from V and 0 bases from J, with 12 bases between. The CDR3 is 16 residues long. CDR3 protein: CASSLSSGDYSYEQYF. In DNA, the CDR3 is TGTGCCAGCAGTTTATCTTCTGGGGATTACTCCTACGAGCAGTACTTC.

The rearrangement uses TRBV10-2 and TRBJ1-2; tentative D call: TRBD1 (5 bases). Between the trimmed V and J ends, which lost 3 bases and 5 bases, there was a span of 13 bases. The CDR3 length is 14 residues. Germline-derived CDR1 and CDR2 are WSHSY and SAAADI. CDR3 in DNA: TGCGCCAGCAGTGAATGGGCGGAGGGGTATGGCTACACCTTC. Protein product: CASSEWAEGYGYTF.

This sequence joins TRBV15 and TRBJ2-7; the D gene is possibly TRBD1 (5 bases). Trimming stripped 0 bases from V and 5 bases from J, with 8 bases between. Germline-derived CDR1 and CDR2 are LNHNV and YYDKDF (reference sequence). The CDR3 consists of 13 residues. The CDR3 sequence is CATSRDREDEQYF. In DNA form, the CDR3 reads TGTGCCACCAGCAGAGACAGGGAAGACGAGCAGTACTTC.

The V gene is TRBV7-6, the J gene TRBJ1-5; no firm D call. The CDR3 length is 15 residues. Germline V lookup: CDR1 SGHVS, CDR2 FNYEAQ. Trimming removed 2 bases from V and 2 bases from J, with 10 bases in between. The CDR3 DNA follows: TGTGCCAGCAGCTTATGGGGTGGAGGCAATCAGCCCCAGCATTTT. Protein product: CASSLWGGGNQPQHF.

The gene calls are TRBV7-2 and TRBJ2-1; TRBD2 aligns across 12 bases. In germline, CDR1 is SGHTA, CDR2 FQGNSA. This CDR3 is built from 15 residues. J lost 10 bases, V lost 4 bases, and 8 bases had no gene match. CDR3: CASSWASGGAKEQFF. For the CDR3, the DNA is TGTGCCAGCAGCTGGGCTAGCGGGGGGGCGAAGGAGCAGTTCTTC.

The rearrangement uses TRBV29-1 and TRBJ1-5; possibly TRBD1 for D (5 bases). V lost 1 base, J lost 7 bases, and 11 bases lay in between. Per germline, CDR1 SQVTM and CDR2 ANQGSEA. The CDR3 is 13 residues long. In DNA form, the CDR3 reads TGCAGCGTTGAAGTTGGGTGGGACCAGCCCCAGCATTTT. This gives the protein CSVEVGWDQPQHF.

V is TRBV10-3 and J is TRBJ2-3, with D uncertain. V lost 3 bases and J 1 base, leaving 14 bases between the germline ends. The V gene's germline CDR1 is ENHRY and CDR2 SYGVKD. The CDR3 runs to 16 residues. The CDR3 loop is CAISEGASRRTDTQYF. CDR3 nucleotide sequence: TGTGCCATCAGTGAAGGTGCCAGTCGACGCACAGATACGCAGTATTTT.

This CDR3 reads CASSLQGGWNSPLHF. CDR3 nucleotides: TGTGCCAGCAGCTTGCAGGGTGGGTGGAATTCACCCCTCCACTTT. This chain joins TRBV11-2 and TRBJ1-6; D perhaps matches TRBD1 (5 bases). Germline-derived CDR1 and CDR2 are SGHAT and FQNNGV. The CDR3 covers 15 residues. With 3 bases removed from V and 7 bases from J, the gap between germline ends came to 13 bases.

The rearrangement links TRBV7-8 to TRBJ1-6; D call uncertain. The CDR3 sequence is 15 residues long. V lost 8 bases, J lost 5 bases, and 16 bases lay in between. Germline lookup yields CDR1 SGHVS and CDR2 FQNEAQ. CDR3 in DNA: TGTGCCAGCCGTACTTCTGGGGAGGATAATTCACCCCTCCACTTT. Amino acids: CASRTSGEDNSPLHF.

V gene TRBV25-1 combines with J gene TRBJ2-7, with TRBD1 as a possible D gene (6 bases). V lost 8 bases to trimming and J lost 5 bases, with 7 bases between them. The CDR3 is 10 residues long. Germline lookup yields CDR1 MGHDK and CDR2 SYGVNS. The CDR3, as DNA: TGTGCCAGCGGGGGCAACGAGCAGTACTTC. This translates into CASGGNEQYF.

This clone was found a few times. The chain links TRBV18 to TRBJ2-1, with a possible D match to TRBD2 (5 bases). CDR3 length: 16 amino acids. Germline values: CDR1 KGHSH, CDR2 LQKENI. V shed 4 bases and J shed 4 bases, with 17 bases lying between them. The CDR3 nucleotides are TGTGCCAGCTCACTGCAGTCTCGGTCGGGGTACAATGAGCAGTTCTTC. It yields the protein CASSLQSRSGYNEQFF.

The chain employs TRBV4-3 and TRBJ1-4, with D unresolved. This CDR3 region has 14 residues. Trimming removed 1 base at V and 8 bases at J, with 11 bases between. Germline values: CDR1 LGHNA, CDR2 YSLEER. Written as DNA, the CDR3 is TGCGCCAGCAGCCAAGTCGCAGTCCGCGAAAAACTGTTTTTT. Protein product: CASSQVAVREKLFF.

The chain is built from TRBV4-3 and TRBJ1-3, with 8 bases aligning to TRBD1. Germline V lookup: CDR1 LGHNA, CDR2 YSLEER. V gave up 4 bases and J gave up 1 base; unmatched junction bases: 9. The length of the CDR3 is 17 residues. The CDR3 nucleotides are TGCGCCAGCAGCCGGGGAAGACAGGGGTCGTCTGGAAACACCATATATTTT. Its protein product is CASSRGRQGSSGNTIYF.

The table lists this clone with a few counts. The J gene is TRBJ1-2, the V gene TRBV2, with TRBD1 identical over 8 bases. Germline V gives CDR1 SNHLY, CDR2 FYNNEI. Germline trimming cut 5 bases from V and 6 bases from J; bases unmatched to any gene: 11. The CDR3 is 15 amino acids. For the CDR3, the DNA is TGTGCCAGCAGTATAAAGGGCCAGGGGGCGGATGGCTACACCTTC. Translated: CASSIKGQGADGYTF.

The chain recombines TRBV5-1 with TRBJ1-1, with D perhaps TRBD1 (6 bases). The CDR3 has 18 residues. With 4 bases removed from V and 0 bases from J, the gap between germline ends came to 22 bases. Germline V gene sequence: CDR1 SGHRS, CDR2 YFSETQ. The CDR3 sequence: CASSPRETGPKMNTEAFF. CDR3 sequence (DNA): TGCGCCAGCAGCCCTCGTGAAACAGGGCCTAAAATGAACACTGAAGCTTTCTTT.

This clone turned up a few times. This chain joins TRBV5-1 and TRBJ1-1; D not certain. V was cut by 0 bases and J by 1 base, with 7 bases left in between. The CDR3 length is 14 residues. Per germline, CDR1 SGHRS and CDR2 YFSETQ. CDR3 region: CASSLDGRNTEAFF. CDR3 DNA sequence: TGCGCCAGCAGCTTGGATGGGCGGAACACTGAAGCTTTCTTT.